The clone carrying this TCR beta chain was seen more than once but under ten times. Its cognate antigen is unknown. The source of the sample is a study of T cells in Graves' hyperthyroidism and ophthalmopathy. Study-level points and caveats: A model of 13 V-J features distinguished ophthalmopathy from stable hyperthyroidism.

RNA transcripts provided the source from which TCR beta CDR3 regions were amplified. HTBI primers were employed in a first-round RT-PCR of the TCR CDR3. TCRdb reprocessed the multiplex PCR reads via MiXCR and lists one record per CDR3 protein. The data hold roughly 560,000 distinct CDR3 sequences, with 14% to 15% observed a single time. This TCR was recovered from a woman aged 40-49 years with Graves' ophthalmopathy. The specimen sequenced was blood.

The CDR3: CASSPLSGQGNSPLHF. CDR3 in DNA: TGTGCCAGCAGCCCCCTCTCGGGACAGGGAAATTCACCCCTCCACTTT. V usage is TRBV27 and J usage is TRBJ1-6; TRBD1 agrees at 9 bases. With V trimmed by 6 bases and J by 7 bases, 10 bases remained unmatched. In germline, CDR1 is MNHEY, CDR2 SMNVEV (reference sequence). CDR3 length equals 16 residues.